This T cell receptor beta chain was sequenced for a study of shared clonotypes between healthy human individuals. Turning to the study itself: Three plates each covered CD4 naive and memory; CD8 naive two, CD8 memory one.

Whole-study findings and limits: What limited the represented genetic and exposure-history diversity was the small number of donors. Across subsets, estimated richness was generally greater for naive than for memory populations.

Germline trimming cut 1 base from V and 4 bases from J; bases unmatched to any gene: 7. The CDR3 consists of 16 residues. CDR1 and CDR2 (germline): SGHAT, FQNNGV. Remarks on this clone: Its antigen is not known.

It was CD45RO-negative cells, positively selected for CCR7, that made up naive CD8 cells, with terminally differentiated effector memory CD45RA+ cells excluded. Only Caucasian adults living in Nashville, Tennessee made up the donor group. Profiled with immunoSEQ multiplex PCR; TCRdb holds only in-frame clones, not every one. The table shows about 2.1 million clones, with around 93% occurring only once. This TCR derives from a man between 18 and 35 years old in good health. Some clones in this sample may be carry-over from other donors' samples. The sequenced sample was naive CD8+ T cells from PBMCs. V and J are TRBV11-2 and TRBJ1-3, with 7 bases fitting TRBD1. The chain's CDR3 is CASSLVVRGYGNTIYF. In nucleotides, the CDR3 is TGTGCCAGCAGCTTAGTAGTCAGGGGGTACGGAAACACCATATATTTT.